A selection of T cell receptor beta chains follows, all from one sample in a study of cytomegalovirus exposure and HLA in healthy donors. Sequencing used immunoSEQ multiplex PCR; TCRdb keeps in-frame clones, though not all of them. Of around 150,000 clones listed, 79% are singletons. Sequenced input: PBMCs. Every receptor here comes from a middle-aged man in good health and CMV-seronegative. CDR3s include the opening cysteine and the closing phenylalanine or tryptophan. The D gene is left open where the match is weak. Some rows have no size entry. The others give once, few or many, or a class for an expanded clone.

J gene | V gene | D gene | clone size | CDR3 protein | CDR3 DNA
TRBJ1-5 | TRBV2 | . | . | CASSGGQSNQPQHF | TGTGCCAGCAGTGGAGGTCAGAGCAATCAGCCCCAGCATTTT
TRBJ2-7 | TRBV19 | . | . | CASSIRGGEQYF | TGTGCCAGTAGTATCCGGGGAGGCGAGCAGTACTTC
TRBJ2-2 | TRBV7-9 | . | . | CASSLVRGDTGELFF | TGTGCCAGCAGCTTAGTGCGGGGAGACACCGGGGAGCTGTTTTTT
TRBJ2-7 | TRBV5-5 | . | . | CASSHNLQGGEQYF | TGTGCCAGCAGCCACAACCTTCAGGGGGGCGAGCAGTACTTC
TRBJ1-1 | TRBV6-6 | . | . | CASSPGWNTEAFF | TGTGCCAGCAGTCCGGGATGGAACACTGAAGCTTTCTTT
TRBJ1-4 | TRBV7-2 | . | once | CASSPGHSLFNEKLFF | TGTGCCAGCAGCCCCGGCCACAGCCTGTTTAATGAAAAACTGTTTTTT
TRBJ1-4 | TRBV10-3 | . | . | CAISEGQGMEKLFF | TGTGCCATCAGTGAGGGGCAGGGTATGGAAAAACTGTTTTTT
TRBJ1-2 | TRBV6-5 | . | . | CASSQLGGGYTF | TGTGCCAGCAGTCAACTCGGGGGTGGCTACACCTTC
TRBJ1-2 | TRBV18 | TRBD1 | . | CASSPSGGGGYGYTF | TGTGCCAGCTCACCATCAGGGGGTGGTGGCTATGGCTACACCTTC
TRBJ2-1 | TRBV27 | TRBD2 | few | CASSSVAGDEQFF | TGTGCCAGCAGTTCCGTAGCGGGAGATGAGCAGTTCTTC
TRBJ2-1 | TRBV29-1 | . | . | CSVGRGRNNEQFF | TGCAGCGTTGGGAGGGGAAGGAACAATGAGCAGTTCTTC
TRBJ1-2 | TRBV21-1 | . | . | CASSKVSGAIIYGYTF | TGTGCCAGCAGCAAAGTTAGTGGGGCTATTATCTATGGCTACACCTTC
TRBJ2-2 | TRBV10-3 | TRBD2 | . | CAIRLGLAGGTGELFF | TGTGCCATCAGACTTGGACTAGCGGGAGGCACCGGGGAGCTGTTTTTT
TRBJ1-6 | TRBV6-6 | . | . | CASSFPVDSPLHF | TGTGCCAGCAGTTTCCCGGTGGATTCACCCCTCCACTTT
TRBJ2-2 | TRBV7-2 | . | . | CASSLSTGELFF | TGTGCCAGCAGCTTATCGACCGGGGAGCTGTTTTTT
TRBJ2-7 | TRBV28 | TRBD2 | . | CASSLSLGRGHHYEQYF | TGTGCCAGCAGTTTATCCCTCGGGAGGGGACATCACTACGAGCAGTACTTC
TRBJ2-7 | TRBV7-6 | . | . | CASSDRTDYEQYF | TGTGCCAGCAGCGACCGGACAGACTACGAGCAGTACTTC
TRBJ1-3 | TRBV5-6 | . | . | CASSLTTAGPGNTIYF | TGTGCCAGCAGCTTGACTACTGCAGGGCCAGGAAACACCATATATTTT
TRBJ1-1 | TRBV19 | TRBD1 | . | CASTPDRLEAFF | TGTGCCAGTACCCCGGACAGGCTTGAAGCTTTCTTT
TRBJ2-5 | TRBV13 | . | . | CASSLGSTETQYF | TGTGCCAGCAGCTTGGGCTCGACGGAGACCCAGTACTTC
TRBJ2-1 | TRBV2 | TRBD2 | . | CASRRLAGRNEQFF | TGTGCCAGCCGGAGGCTAGCGGGAAGGAATGAGCAGTTCTTC
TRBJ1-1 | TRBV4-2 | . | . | CASSQGSSAEAFF | TGTGCCAGCAGCCAAGGCAGTAGCGCTGAAGCTTTCTTT
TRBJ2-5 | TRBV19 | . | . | CASSTEGSETQYF | TGTGCCAGTAGTACGGAGGGGTCAGAGACCCAGTACTTC
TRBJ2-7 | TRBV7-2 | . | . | CASSLSPLTASYEQYF | TGTGCCAGCAGCTTATCGCCGTTGACAGCCTCCTACGAGCAGTACTTC
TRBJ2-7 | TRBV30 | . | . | CAWSVHGGSVYEQYF | TGTGCCTGGAGTGTACACGGAGGGAGCGTCTACGAGCAGTACTTC
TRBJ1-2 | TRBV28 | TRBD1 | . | CASSLGQVYGYTF | TGTGCCAGCAGTTTAGGACAGGTCTATGGCTACACCTTC
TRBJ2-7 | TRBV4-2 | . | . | CASSSRGGNYEQYF | TGTGCCAGCAGTTCCCGGGGTGGTAACTACGAGCAGTACTTC
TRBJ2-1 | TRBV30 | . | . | CAFRGYNEQFF | TGTGCCTTCAGGGGTTACAATGAGCAGTTCTTC
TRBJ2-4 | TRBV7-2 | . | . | CASSFSGENSQYF | TGTGCCAGCAGCTTCTCGGGGGAAAACAGTCAGTACTTC
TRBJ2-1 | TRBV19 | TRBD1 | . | CASSTGTGSYNEQFF | TGTGCCAGTAGCACCGGGACAGGCTCCTACAATGAGCAGTTCTTC
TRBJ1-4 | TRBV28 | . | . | CASSLGGAGNEKLFF | TGTGCCAGCAGTTTAGGGGGGGCGGGGAATGAAAAACTGTTTTTT
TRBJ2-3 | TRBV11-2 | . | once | CASSFRGQDTQYF | TGTGCCAGCAGCTTCAGGGGTCAGGATACGCAGTATTTT
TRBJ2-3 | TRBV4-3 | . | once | CASSRQVSDTQYF | TGCGCCAGCAGCCGACAGGTGTCAGATACGCAGTATTTT
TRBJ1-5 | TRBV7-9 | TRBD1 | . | CASSSGTDSYSNQPQHF | TGTGCCAGCAGCTCGGGGACAGATTCCTATAGCAATCAGCCCCAGCATTTT
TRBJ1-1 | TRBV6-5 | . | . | CASSFYSGSTEAFF | TGTGCCAGCAGTTTTTACTCAGGGTCCACTGAAGCTTTCTTT
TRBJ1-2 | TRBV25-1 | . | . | CASSDAGFLPSYGYTF | TGTGCCAGCAGTGACGCGGGGTTCCTACCTTCCTATGGCTACACCTTC
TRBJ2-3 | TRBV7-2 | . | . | CASSRGRGSTDTQYF | TGTGCCAGCAGCCGCGGGCGGGGAAGCACAGATACGCAGTATTTT
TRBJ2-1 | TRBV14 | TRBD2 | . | CASSLIGGTRYNEQFF | TGTGCCAGCAGCCTCATCGGGGGGACTAGATACAATGAGCAGTTCTTC
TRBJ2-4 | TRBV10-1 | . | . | CATVGENIQYF | TGCGCCACCGTAGGGGAAAACATTCAGTACTTC